This TCR beta chain was identified in a study of T-cell reconstitution after alpha-beta-depleted transplantation in children. On this clonotype: What it recognizes is unknown.

Unique molecular identifiers were incorporated during preparation of the TCRbeta library. TCRdb itself ran the PCR reads through MiXCR, one entry per CDR3 protein. The sample records about a million distinct CDR3 sequences, less than 30% being singletons. Study observations and caveats: The study reportedly traced alpha-beta T cells about two months after transplant to several hundred expanded graft clones. A year had passed since transplant, and T-cell counts and diversity by then came mostly from newly produced T cells. Surviving recipient T cells and thymic progenitors underlay high day-60 TCRbeta diversity in some patients.

The sample consisted of PBMCs, mostly from graft donor cells, taken 360 days after TCRalphabeta/CD19-depleted stem cell transplant. The source is a boy younger than two who had a stem cell transplant for SCID, so the T cells may come from the graft donor.

The CDR3 here is CASSFVLSGQGNEQFF. In DNA, the CDR3 is TGCGCCAGCAGCTTCGTACTCAGCGGACAGGGCAATGAGCAGTTCTTC. The gene calls are TRBV5-1 and TRBJ2-1; the match to TRBD1 covers 8 bases. Germline trimming cut 2 bases from V and 6 bases from J; bases unmatched to any gene: 10. The CDR3 is made up of 16 amino acids. Germline assignment: CDR1 SGHRS and CDR2 YFSETQ.